Each of the 20 T cell receptor beta chains below was sequenced from the same sample in a study of blood T cell repertoires in COVID-19. Sequenced by immunoSEQ multiplex PCR; TCRdb stores in-frame clones only, minus some. The table records under 130,000 clones, around 86% of them present only once. Material for sequencing was peripheral blood. Source of these receptors: a man at least 80 years old with acute or convalescent COVID-19.

This sequence joins TRBV19 and TRBJ2-1; 13 bases align to TRBD2. V dropped 4 bases and J dropped 7; count of bases not matched to a gene: 7. CDR1 is LNHDA and CDR2 is SQIVND in the germline V gene (reference sequence). The CDR3 runs 16 residues. CDR3 protein: CASSRLLAGGGNEQFF. The CDR3 coding sequence is TGTGCCAGTAGTAGGTTACTAGCGGGAGGGGGAAATGAGCAGTTCTTC.

The V call is TRBV6-5, the J call TRBJ1-2, with D possibly being TRBD1 (6 bases). There are 13 residues in the CDR3. V gave up 2 bases and J gave up 10 bases, with 14 bases separating them. Germline values: CDR1 MNHEY, CDR2 SVGAGI. CDR3 amino acids: CASSYGNREPYTF. The DNA for the CDR3 is TGTGCCAGCAGTTACGGTAACAGGGAACCCTACACCTTC.

The rearrangement joins TRBV5-1 to TRBJ1-2; 10 bases align to TRBD1. The CDR3 is 14 amino acids. The V gene's germline CDR1 is SGHRS and CDR2 YFSETQ. J gave up 8 bases and V 1 base, and 5 bases lay outside the gene matches. The CDR3 sequence: CASSLTDRGHGYTF. Here the CDR3 DNA reads TGCGCCAGCAGCTTGACAGACAGGGGGCACGGCTACACCTTC.

This sequence joins TRBV27 and TRBJ1-1; no definite D call. Germline V gene data show CDR1 as MNHEY and CDR2 as SMNVEV (reference sequence). CDR3 length: 20 amino acids. The V end lost 4 bases, the J end lost 3 bases, and 30 bases lay between the germline ends. The CDR3 coding sequence is TGTGCCAGCAGTTCATCCCCCTGGTCTAGGGCCAGGTCGGAGGACACTGAAGCTTTCTTT. Residues: CASSSSPWSRARSEDTEAFF.

The CDR3 region has the DNA TGTGCCAGCAGCCTGACCCAGCCCAGGGGAAACACCATATATTTT. Its translation is CASSLTQPRGNTIYF. The chain carries TRBV5-4 and TRBJ1-3; D call uncertain. This CDR3 has 15 residues. The germline V and J ends were trimmed by 4 bases and 4 bases, with 15 bases remaining between them. In germline, CDR1 is SGHNT, CDR2 YYREEE (reference sequence).

The chain carries TRBV18 and TRBJ1-2; 7 bases align to TRBD1. CDR1 KGHSH and CDR2 LQKENI come from the germline V gene. Trimming removed 1 base from V and 8 bases from J; junction bases left unmatched: 7. The CDR3 spans 14 residues. Written as DNA, the CDR3 is TGTGCCAGCTCACCACTCGACAGGGAAAAAGGCTACACCTTC. This sequence encodes CASSPLDREKGYTF.

This chain joins TRBV5-1 and TRBJ1-1; D is unresolved. V dropped 0 bases and J dropped 0 bases, with 3 bases sitting between them. This CDR3 region has 13 residues. Looked up from germline, CDR1 is SGHRS and CDR2 is YFSETQ. The CDR3 is CASSLGVNTEAFF. DNA of the CDR3: TGCGCCAGCAGCTTGGGAGTGAACACTGAAGCTTTCTTT.

This chain connects TRBV2 to TRBJ1-5, with D perhaps TRBD1 (6 bases). V lost 2 bases to trimming and J lost 6 bases, with 23 bases between them. The germline V gene has CDR1 SNHLY and CDR2 FYNNEI. The length of the CDR3 is 18 residues. The CDR3 DNA follows: TGTGCCAGCAGTGAAATTCGGTCGACACACAGGGTAGGTCAGCCCCAGCATTTT. It codes for CASSEIRSTHRVGQPQHF. Based on the CDR3 plus reference TRBV2 and TRBJ1-5, the full variable domain is EPEVTQTPSHQVTQMGQEVILRCVPISNHLYFYWYRQILGQKVEFLVSFYNNEISEKSEIFDDQFSVERPDGSNFTLKIRSTKLEDSAMYFCASSEIRSTHRVGQPQHFGDGTRLSIL.

The chain carries TRBV5-1 and TRBJ1-4, with unresolved D. The CDR3 runs 15 residues. Germline V lookup: CDR1 SGHRS, CDR2 YFSETQ. With 2 bases removed from V and 0 bases from J, the gap between germline ends came to 8 bases. Here the CDR3 DNA reads TGCGCCAGCAGCTTCGGGGTTGCAACTAATGAAAAACTGTTTTTT. It codes for CASSFGVATNEKLFF.

About this clone: One junction end does not reproduce the germline sequence, and a read error may be involved. The sample has other DNA sequences that encode this CDR3 too. V usage is TRBV18 and J usage is TRBJ1-1; tentatively, D is TRBD1 (6 bases). The CDR3 extends over 13 amino acids. Germline-derived CDR1 and CDR2 are KGHSH and LQKENI. CDR3 in amino acids: CASSPRGDTEAFF. CDR3 bases: TGTGCCAGCTCACCACGAGGGGACACTGAAGCCTTCTTT.

V and J are TRBV28 and TRBJ2-7; 9 nucleotides match TRBD1. J was trimmed by 5 bases and V by 7 bases; bases with no gene match: 9. The CDR3 is made up of 14 amino acids. CDR1 and CDR2 (germline): MDHEN, SYDVKM. In DNA form, the CDR3 reads TGTGCCAGCACCCCGGGACAGGGATGGAACGAGCAGTACTTC. As protein: CASTPGQGWNEQYF.

This clone was detected only once. J is TRBJ2-2 and V is TRBV29-1; 7 bases agree with TRBD1. V was clipped by 5 bases and J by 0 bases; unmatched bases: 6. This CDR3 comprises 15 residues. CDR1 and CDR2 (germline): SQVTM, ANQGSEA. The CDR3 spells CSVRDSDSNTGELFF. The CDR3, as DNA: TGCAGCGTTCGGGACAGCGACTCGAACACCGGGGAGCTGTTTTTT.

The chain combines TRBV7-6 with TRBJ2-1; 9 positions agree with TRBD2. Trimming cost V 5 bases and J 8 bases; bases outside gene matches: 19. The CDR3 is 18 residues long. The germline V gene encodes CDR1 SGHVS and CDR2 FNYEAQ. The CDR3 DNA follows: TGTGCCAGCAGCCCCGCCACTAGCGGGCGTTACCTAAGCCATGAGCAGTTCTTC. It encodes CASSPATSGRYLSHEQFF.

The CDR3 DNA reads TGTGCCTGGAGGGGACAGGTCGTAAACGGCTACACCTTC. This codes for CAWRGQVVNGYTF. This chain connects TRBV30 to TRBJ1-2; 8 bases align to TRBD1. The CDR3 contains 13 residues. Trimming took 3 bases from V and 8 from J; bases not matched to a gene: 8. CDR1 is GTSNPN, CDR2 SVGIG, per germline (reference sequence).

V gene TRBV28 combines with J gene TRBJ2-1; possible D gene TRBD1, 6 bases. Trimming took off 5 bases at V and 10 bases at J, with 12 bases between the two ends. The CDR3 covers 12 residues. The germline CDR1 and CDR2 sequences are MDHEN and SYDVKM. The CDR3 coding sequence is TGTGCCAGCAGTCCATATGGACAGGAGCAGTTCTTC. Translating gives CASSPYGQEQFF.

In regard to this clone: The same CDR3 arises from other DNA sequences in this sample as well. V gene TRBV5-1 combines with J gene TRBJ2-1; D is unclear. The CDR3 covers 14 residues. The ends were cut back, 0 bases at V and 0 bases at J, with 4 bases in the middle. The germline V gene encodes CDR1 SGHRS and CDR2 YFSETQ. CDR3 DNA: TGCGCCAGCAGCTTGGCAGGCTCCTACAATGAGCAGTTCTTC. This codes for CASSLAGSYNEQFF.

DNA of the CDR3: TGTGCCAGTAGCCGGCAGGGGAACACTGAAGCTTTCTTT. Translating it yields CASSRQGNTEAFF. J is TRBJ1-1 and V is TRBV19; tentatively, D is TRBD1 (5 bases). Between the trimmed V and J ends, which lost 6 bases and 1 base, there was a span of 9 bases. CDR3 length: 13 amino acids. CDR1 is LNHDA and CDR2 is SQIVND in the germline V gene (reference sequence).

V is TRBV5-1 and J is TRBJ2-3; 8 bases align to TRBD1. Unmatched junction bases numbered 9, after V lost 3 bases and J lost 6 bases. The germline CDR1 and CDR2 sequences are SGHRS and YFSETQ. This CDR3 has 15 residues. Here the CDR3 reads CASSYGFQGADTQYF. The CDR3 DNA reads TGCGCCAGCAGCTATGGCTTCCAGGGGGCGGATACGCAGTATTTT.

The rearrangement uses TRBV2 and TRBJ2-3; tentative D call: TRBD1 (6 bases). Germline V lookup: CDR1 SNHLY, CDR2 FYNNEI. V was clipped by 6 bases and J by 2 bases, with 18 bases between them. This CDR3 contains 16 residues. CDR3 DNA: TGTGCCAGCAGGAGTGCACTGGCAGGGGTCACAGATACGCAGTATTTT. This translates into CASRSALAGVTDTQYF.

This rearrangement joins TRBV6-5 to TRBJ2-7; D not certain. CDR1 is MNHEY, CDR2 SVGAGI, per germline. V was trimmed by 6 bases and J by 2 bases, leaving 11 bases between them. This CDR3 is built from 13 residues. CDR3 sequence: CASRMQATYEQYF. DNA of the CDR3: TGTGCCAGCAGGATGCAGGCTACCTACGAGCAGTACTTC.